Below are 27 T cell receptor beta chains sequenced from a single sample in a study of human T cells and chemical hapten exposure. This sample's time point: patch test 2, 6 weeks after DPC sensitization. Treatment meaning: therapeutic diphenylcyclopropenone sensitization with weekly scalp DPC. TCRdb reprocessed the RACE reads via MiXCR and lists one record per CDR3 protein. Counted here are some 88,000 distinct CDR3 sequences, 11% occurring once; the ten biggest clones make up under 2.5%. The sequenced sample was whole blood, obtained in connection with sensitization to the hapten diphenylcyclopropenone (DPC). These receptors originate from a man aged 40-49 years with alopecia areata. Some clones in this sample may be carry-over from other donors' samples.

This clonotype came up a few times. J is TRBJ2-2 and V is TRBV5-4; 10 bases are shared with TRBD2. The J segment lost 2 bases and the V segment lost 3 bases, leaving 4 bases of the junction unmatched. The germline CDR1 and CDR2 sequences are SGHNT and YYREEE (reference sequence). The CDR3 has 16 amino acids. Written as DNA, the CDR3 is TGTGCCAGCAGCTCTATAGCGGGAGGAAACACCGGGGAGCTGTTTTTT. It yields the protein CASSSIAGGNTGELFF.

In its sample, this clonotype was seen many times. The chain joins TRBV3-1 to TRBJ2-7, with 11 bases that match TRBD2. CDR3 size: 15 residues. With 4 bases clipped from V and 9 bases from J, the junction kept 11 bases outside the gene matches. The germline gives CDR1 LGHDT, CDR2 YNNKEL (reference sequence). CDR3 region: CASSPRLAGRDGQYF. CDR3 sequence (DNA): TGTGCCAGCAGCCCTCGACTAGCGGGACGTGATGGGCAGTACTTC.

This chain links TRBV10-3 with TRBJ2-3; TRBD2 agrees at 9 bases. The CDR3 sequence is 14 residues long. Unmatched junction bases numbered 2, after V lost 5 bases and J lost 2 bases. In germline, CDR1 is ENHRY, CDR2 SYGVKD. The CDR3 DNA reads as TGTGCCATCAGTCTAGCGGGAAACACAGATACGCAGTATTTT. Amino acids: CAISLAGNTDTQYF.

This clonotype was detected a few times. The V call is TRBV6-2 or TRBV6-3, the J call TRBJ1-3, with D maybe TRBD1 (5 bases). CDR3 length: 12 amino acids. V gave up 10 bases and J gave up 7 bases, with 14 bases separating them. The germline V gene has CDR1 MNHEY and CDR2 SVGEGT. CDR3 amino acids: CAIADRGNTIYF. In nucleotides, the CDR3 is TGTGCCATCGCAGACAGAGGGAACACCATATATTTT.

This clonotype was seen at least ten times. V gene TRBV3-1 combines with J gene TRBJ2-3, with TRBD2 matching over 8 bases. V shed 1 base, J shed 2 bases, and the junction held 8 bases outside the gene matches. Germline V gene data show CDR1 as LGHDT and CDR2 as YNNKEL (reference sequence). The length of the CDR3 is 17 residues. The CDR3 sequence: CASSQVASGSFTDTQYF. The CDR3 nucleotides are TGTGCCAGCAGCCAAGTGGCCAGCGGGAGTTTCACAGATACGCAGTATTTT.

The sample holds many counts of this clonotype. The chain couples TRBV5-6 to TRBJ1-2; D unresolved. CDR3 length equals 14 residues. With 1 base removed from V and 5 bases from J, the gap between germline ends came to 12 bases. Looked up from germline, CDR1 is SGHDT and CDR2 is YYEEEE. DNA for the CDR3: TGTGCCAGCAGCTTGCCCCGGGCGGGATATGGCTACACCTTC. The encoded protein is CASSLPRAGYGYTF.

This clonotype was recorded at least ten times. The genes are TRBV7-9 and TRBJ1-1; D is unclear. The V and J ends lost 6 bases and 9 bases respectively, with 8 bases between them. The CDR3 is 10 amino acids. Germline assignment: CDR1 SEHNR and CDR2 FQNEAQ (reference sequence). CDR3 protein: CASSPLQAFF. The DNA for the CDR3 is TGTGCCAGCAGTCCACTACAAGCTTTCTTT.

There are a few counts of this clonotype. The V gene is TRBV5-6, the J gene TRBJ2-7; possibly TRBD2 for D (5 bases). The CDR3 has 15 residues. Germline loops: CDR1 SGHDT, CDR2 YYEEEE. Between the trimmed V and J ends, which lost 0 bases and 0 bases, there was a span of 10 bases. The CDR3 region has the DNA TGTGCCAGCAGCTTGGAGAGGGAGAGCTCCTACGAGCAGTACTTC. Its protein is CASSLERESSYEQYF. Filled out from reference TRBV5-6 and TRBJ2-7, the complete variable domain reads DAGVTQSPTHLIKTRGQQVTLRCSPKSGHDTVSWYQQALGQGPQFIFQYYEEEERQRGNFPDRFSGHQFPNYSSELNVNALLLGDSALYLCASSLERESSYEQYFGPGTRLTVT.

This clonotype was counted at least ten times. The rearrangement uses TRBV4-3 and TRBJ2-3; 7 bases are shared with TRBD2. Germline lookup yields CDR1 LGHNA and CDR2 YSLEER. This CDR3 contains 15 residues. Losses at the gene ends were 3 bases for V and 3 bases for J; bases not matched to a gene: 6. CDR3 protein: CASSQSAGVTDTQYF. CDR3 DNA sequence: TGCGCCAGCAGCCAGTCTGCGGGGGTGACAGATACGCAGTATTTT.

CDR3 sequence: CAISDRDNSPLHF. The CDR3 coding sequence is TGTGCCATCAGTGATCGGGATAATTCACCCCTCCACTTT. This rearrangement joins TRBV10-3 to TRBJ1-6; D not resolved. V was pared by 3 bases and J by 5 bases, with 5 bases between. This CDR3 spans 13 amino acids. CDR1 ENHRY and CDR2 SYGVKD come from the germline V gene.

The V gene is TRBV19, the J gene TRBJ1-1, with D perhaps TRBD1 (6 bases). From germline, CDR1 is LNHDA and CDR2 SQIVND (reference sequence). The CDR3 consists of 15 residues. Trimming removed 1 base at V and 5 bases at J, with 14 bases between. CDR3 bases: TGTGCCAGTAGTATAGGCCGGACAGCGGGGACTGAAGCTTTCTTT. It encodes CASSIGRTAGTEAFF.

Only a few counts were recorded for this clonotype. J is TRBJ2-5 and V is TRBV27; no reliable D call. Germline CDR1 MNHEY, CDR2 SMNVEV (reference sequence). Trimming pared 7 bases from V and 2 bases from J, leaving 11 bases between. The CDR3 sequence is 13 residues long. The CDR3 DNA reads as TGTGCCAGCAAAATAACGGGTCAAGAGACCCAGTACTTC. Residues: CASKITGQETQYF.

The CDR3 coding sequence is TGTGCCAGCAGTGAAGCGCTTCAAGGGGGTCACGAGCAGTACGTC. The encoded protein is CASSEALQGGHEQYV. The chain employs TRBV2 and TRBJ2-7; D is possibly TRBD1 (6 bases). The CDR3 is made up of 15 amino acids. Between the trimmed V and J ends, which lost 0 bases and 5 bases, there was a span of 14 bases. Germline V gene sequence: CDR1 SNHLY, CDR2 FYNNEI.

Only a few counts were recorded for this clonotype. J is TRBJ2-1 and V is TRBV12-3 or TRBV12-4; D is tentatively TRBD1 or TRBD2 (5 bases each). The CDR3 is 15 amino acids. V lost 1 base and J 3 bases, leaving 10 bases between the germline ends. Here the CDR3 DNA reads TGTGCCAGCAGTTTAGACGGGACCTTCTACAATGAGCAGTTCTTC. Protein sequence: CASSLDGTFYNEQFF.

V usage is TRBV7-2 and J usage is TRBJ1-1; the D is unclear. The V gene lost 2 bases and the J gene lost 0 bases, with 10 bases spanning the gap. From germline, CDR1 is SGHTA and CDR2 FQGNSA. The CDR3 has 15 amino acids. DNA of the CDR3: TGTGCCAGCAGCTTAACGTCCGGACTGAACACTGAAGCTTTCTTT. Translation: CASSLTSGLNTEAFF. Based on the CDR3 plus reference TRBV7-2 and TRBJ1-1, the full variable domain is GAGVSQSPSNKVTEKGKDVELRCDPISGHTALYWYRQSLGQGLEFLIYFQGNSAPDKSGLPSDRFSAERTGGSVSTLTIQRTQQEDSAVYLCASSLTSGLNTEAFFGQGTRLTVV.

This clonotype was detected many times. The chain carries TRBV20-1 and TRBJ1-1; D call uncertain. This CDR3 region has 13 residues. Trimming removed 6 bases at V and 2 bases at J, with 13 bases between. Per germline, CDR1 DFQATT and CDR2 SNEGSKA (reference sequence). In DNA, the CDR3 is TGCAGTGCCATACAGAATTCTAACACTGAAGCTTTCTTT. This sequence encodes CSAIQNSNTEAFF.

The CDR3 loop reads CASSLDRLAGYQETQYF. The CDR3 DNA reads TGTGCCAGCAGCTTAGATCGACTAGCGGGATACCAAGAGACCCAGTACTTC. V gene TRBV7-2 combines with J gene TRBJ2-5; TRBD2 agrees at 11 bases. The CDR3 has 17 residues. The V gene end was trimmed by 1 base and the J gene end by 0 bases; junction bases not matched to a gene: 4. Germline values: CDR1 SGHTA, CDR2 FQGNSA.

This chain connects TRBV5-1 to TRBJ1-1, with D possibly being TRBD1 (5 bases). Germline V gene lookup returns CDR1 SGHRS and CDR2 YFSETQ. The CDR3 runs to 14 residues. V dropped 1 base and J dropped 7 bases, with 14 bases sitting between them. The CDR3 DNA sequence: TGCGCCAGCAGCTTGTCCGGCGGGGGGTATGAAGCTTTCTTT. This codes for CASSLSGGGYEAFF.

There are a few counts of this clonotype. The rearrangement joins TRBV3-1 to TRBJ2-3; D not resolved. The V end was cut by 0 bases, the J end by 6 bases, with 4 bases between. Germline CDR1 is LGHDT and CDR2 is YNNKEL (reference sequence). This CDR3 has 12 amino acids. As DNA, the CDR3 is TGTGCCAGCAGCCAAGATGGTGATACGCAGTATTTT. Its protein is CASSQDGDTQYF.

This clonotype has a count of ten or more. The chain links TRBV24-1 to TRBJ2-1; 8 nucleotides match TRBD1. V dropped 5 bases and J dropped 2; count of bases not matched to a gene: 4. Germline V gene lookup returns CDR1 KGHDR and CDR2 SFDVKD. The CDR3 has 15 amino acids. For the CDR3, the DNA is TGTGCCACCAGTGGTACCAGGGGGCCCTACAATGAGCAGTTCTTC. It yields the protein CATSGTRGPYNEQFF.

The CDR3 DNA reads TGCAGCGTAGGAACAGGGGGCAAGCTCGATGAGCAGTTCTTC. This sequence encodes CSVGTGGKLDEQFF. This sequence joins TRBV29-1 and TRBJ2-1; TRBD1 matches at 9 bases. CDR1 and CDR2 (germline): SQVTM, ANQGSEA. J was trimmed by 8 bases and V by 6 bases; bases with no gene match: 11. This CDR3 spans 14 amino acids.

This clonotype was counted ten times or more. V usage is TRBV27 and J usage is TRBJ1-1; perhaps TRBD1 as D (6 bases). Per the germline V gene, CDR1 is MNHEY and CDR2 is SMNVEV (reference sequence). V was cut by 7 bases and J by 11 bases, with 26 bases left in between. The CDR3 is made up of 15 amino acids. In DNA, the CDR3 is TGTGCCAGCACGGACCGGGGGAAGGGGGGAGTGATCGCTTTCTTT. Its protein product is CASTDRGKGGVIAFF.

This chain joins TRBV6-5 and TRBJ2-2, with D perhaps given as TRBD1 or TRBD2 (5 bases each). CDR1 and CDR2 from the germline V gene are MNHEY and SVGAGI. This CDR3 has 15 amino acids. Trimming removed 6 bases at V and 3 bases at J, with 14 bases between. The CDR3 region has the DNA TGTGCCAGCAGCTTACGGGGACGGGACACCGGGGAGCTGTTTTTT. It encodes CASSLRGRDTGELFF.

In this sample, this clonotype turned up a few times. As DNA, the CDR3 is TGTGCCAGCAGGAACGGACAGGGAGGTTCACCCCTCCACTTT. Protein product: CASRNGQGGSPLHF. V and J are TRBV12-3 or TRBV12-4 and TRBJ1-6; 8 bases align to TRBD1. V trimming: 6 bases; J trimming: 9 bases; junction bases outside the gene matches: 7. The CDR3 length is 14 residues.

V usage is TRBV7-2 and J usage is TRBJ2-7; 10 bases are a match to TRBD2. The CDR3 runs to 14 residues. The V and J ends lost 5 bases and 2 bases, in that order; junction bases with no gene match: 3. CDR1 and CDR2 from the germline V gene are SGHTA and FQGNSA. CDR3 nucleotide sequence: TGTGCCAGCAGCCCACTAGCGGGAACCTACGAGCAGTACTTC. This codes for CASSPLAGTYEQYF.

The chain has TRBV5-1 and TRBJ2-5; TRBD2 agrees at 9 bases. After removal of 3 bases from V and 4 bases from J, the junction contained 4 bases not matched to a gene. The CDR3 is 14 amino acids. Germline CDR1 is SGHRS and CDR2 is YFSETQ. This CDR3 is CASSWASGTETQYF. In nucleotides, the CDR3 is TGCGCCAGCAGCTGGGCTAGCGGGACAGAGACCCAGTACTTC. Complete variable domain (other parts from reference TRBV5-1 and TRBJ2-5): KAGVTQTPRYLIKTRGQQVTLSCSPISGHRSVSWYQQTPGQGLQFLFEYFSETQRNKGNFPGRFSGRQFSNSRSEMNVSTLELGDSALYLCASSWASGTETQYFGPGTRLLVL.

Note on this clonotype: The CDR3 end shows no conserved phenylalanine or tryptophan, and so a read error is likely. The chain is built from TRBV7-3 and TRBJ2-3; D possibly corresponds to TRBD2 (5 bases). The CDR3 loop spans 13 amino acids. Germline CDR1 SGHTA, CDR2 FQGTGA. V lost 1 base and J lost 9, with 11 bases in between. The CDR3 sequence is CASSLNGPGTQYS. CDR3 nucleotide sequence: TGTGCCAGCAGCTTAAACGGCCCGGGGACGCAGTATTCT.